The clone carrying this TCR beta chain was found many times. Its antigen is unknown. J lost 5 bases, V lost 6 bases, and 6 bases had no gene match. The CDR3 has 15 residues. Germline V gene sequence: CDR1 SGHTA, CDR2 FQGNSA. This specimen comes from a study of T-cell reconstitution after alpha-beta-depleted transplantation in children. Study-wide findings and caveats: Some patients showed high day-60 TCRbeta diversity, which derived from surviving recipient T cells and thymic progenitors.

Library preparation (for TCRbeta) was performed with unique molecular identifiers. TCRdb used MiXCR to reprocess the PCR reads, holding one entry per CDR3 protein. The top ten hold roughly 2.1% of the sample, which has fewer than 550,000 distinct CDR3 sequences, under 12% seen once. The receptor was isolated from a child aged 2 to 15 with inherited bone marrow failure, due to receive a stem cell transplant. Sequencing used PBMCs, obtained before TCRalphabeta/CD19-depleted stem cell transplant. The gene calls are TRBV7-2 and TRBJ2-1; 11 nucleotides agree with TRBD2. The CDR3 bases are TGTGCCAGCAGGCTAGGGACTAGCGGACACAATGAGCAGTTCTTC. Translation gives CASRLGTSGHNEQFF.